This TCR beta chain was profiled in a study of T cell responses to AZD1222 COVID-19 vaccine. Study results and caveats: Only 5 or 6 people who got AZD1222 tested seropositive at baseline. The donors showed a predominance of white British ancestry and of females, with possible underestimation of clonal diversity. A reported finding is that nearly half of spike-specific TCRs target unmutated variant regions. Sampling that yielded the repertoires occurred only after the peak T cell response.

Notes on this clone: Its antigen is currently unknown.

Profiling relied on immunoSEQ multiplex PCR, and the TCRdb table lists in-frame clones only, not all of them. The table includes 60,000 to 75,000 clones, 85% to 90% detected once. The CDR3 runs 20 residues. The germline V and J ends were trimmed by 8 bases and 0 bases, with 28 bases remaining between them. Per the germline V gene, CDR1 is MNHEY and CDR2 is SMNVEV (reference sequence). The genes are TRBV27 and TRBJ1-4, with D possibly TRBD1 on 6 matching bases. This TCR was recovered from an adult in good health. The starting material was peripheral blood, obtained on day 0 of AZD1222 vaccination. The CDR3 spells CASAKFRGPTGTTTNEKLFF. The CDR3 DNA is TGTGCCAGCGCAAAATTTAGAGGACCGACAGGTACAACAACTAATGAAAAACTGTTTTTT.